The clone carrying this T cell receptor beta chain was seen only once. The antigen remains unidentified. The CDR3 length is 14 residues. Germline trimming cut 5 bases from V and 11 bases from J; bases unmatched to any gene: 9. Germline CDR1 reads LGHNA; CDR2 reads YSLEER. The data originate from a study of CD4 T cells in relation to SARS-CoV-2 and coronaviruses. Study details: PBMCs were cultured with antigen for nine to eleven days before TCR beta sequencing.

The unexposed donors gave CD4+ T cells in about 2011-2018, prior to COVID-19. After more than eight days of culture, CD4+ T cells were isolated. Sequenced by immunoSEQ multiplex PCR; TCRdb stores in-frame clones only, minus some. The top ten clones hold 16% of a sample with tens of thousands of clones, more than 75% of them seen once. The chain employs TRBV4-3 and TRBJ1-6, with 7 bases matching TRBD1. Material: CD4+ T cells from PBMCs, cultured in vitro. The sequence derives from a human donor in good health. The CDR3 DNA is TGCGCCAGCAGCTTGACAGGGTCAAAGGCACCCCTCCACTTT. Amino acid sequence: CASSLTGSKAPLHF.